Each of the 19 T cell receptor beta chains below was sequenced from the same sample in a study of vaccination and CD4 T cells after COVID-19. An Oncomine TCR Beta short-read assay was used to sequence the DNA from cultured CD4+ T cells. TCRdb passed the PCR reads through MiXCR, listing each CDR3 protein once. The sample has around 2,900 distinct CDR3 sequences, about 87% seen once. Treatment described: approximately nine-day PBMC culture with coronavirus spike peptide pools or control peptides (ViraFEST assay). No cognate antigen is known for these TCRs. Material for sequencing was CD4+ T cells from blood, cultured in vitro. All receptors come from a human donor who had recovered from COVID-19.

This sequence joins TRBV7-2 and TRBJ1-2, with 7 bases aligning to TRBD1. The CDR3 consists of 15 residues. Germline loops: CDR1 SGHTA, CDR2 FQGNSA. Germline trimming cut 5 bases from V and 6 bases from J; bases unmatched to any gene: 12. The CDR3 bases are TGTGCCAGCAGCCTAGGGGGCGGGGGGCTGAATGGCTACACCTTC. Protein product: CASSLGGGGLNGYTF. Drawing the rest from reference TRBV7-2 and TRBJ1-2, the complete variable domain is GAGVSQSPSNKVTEKGKDVELRCDPISGHTALYWYRQSLGQGLEFLIYFQGNSAPDKSGLPSDRFSAERTGGSVSTLTIQRTQQEDSAVYLCASSLGGGGLNGYTFGSGTRLTVV.

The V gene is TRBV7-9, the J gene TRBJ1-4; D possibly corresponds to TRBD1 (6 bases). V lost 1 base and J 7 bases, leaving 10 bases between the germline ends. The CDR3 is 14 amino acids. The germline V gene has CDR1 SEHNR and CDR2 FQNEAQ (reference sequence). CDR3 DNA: TGTGCCAGCAGCTTAGTAGGGGGTGCTGAAAAACTGTTTTTT. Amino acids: CASSLVGGAEKLFF.

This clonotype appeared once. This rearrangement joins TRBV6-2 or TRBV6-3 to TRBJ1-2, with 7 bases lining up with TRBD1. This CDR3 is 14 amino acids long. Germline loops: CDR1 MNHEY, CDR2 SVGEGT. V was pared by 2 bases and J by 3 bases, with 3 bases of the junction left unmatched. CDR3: CASSYRDRYYGYTF. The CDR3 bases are TGTGCCAGCAGTTACCGGGACAGATACTATGGCTACACCTTC.

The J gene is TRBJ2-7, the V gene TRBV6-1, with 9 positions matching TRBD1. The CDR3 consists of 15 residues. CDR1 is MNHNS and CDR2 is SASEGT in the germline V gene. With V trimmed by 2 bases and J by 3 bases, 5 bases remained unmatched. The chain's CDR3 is CASSERGGQGYEQYF. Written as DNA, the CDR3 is TGTGCCAGCAGTGAAAGGGGGGGACAGGGCTACGAGCAGTACTTC.

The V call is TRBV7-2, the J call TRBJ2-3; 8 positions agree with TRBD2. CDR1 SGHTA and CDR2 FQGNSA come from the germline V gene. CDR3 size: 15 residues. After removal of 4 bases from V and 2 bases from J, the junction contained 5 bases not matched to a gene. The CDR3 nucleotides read TGTGCCAGCAGCTCCACTAGCGGTACCACAGATACGCAGTATTTT. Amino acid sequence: CASSSTSGTTDTQYF.

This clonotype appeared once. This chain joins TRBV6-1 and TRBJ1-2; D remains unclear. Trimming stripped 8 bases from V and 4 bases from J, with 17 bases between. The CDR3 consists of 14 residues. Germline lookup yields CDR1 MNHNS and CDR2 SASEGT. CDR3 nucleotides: TGTGCCAGCCAGAGGCCGGACCGAAGCTATGGCTACACCTTC. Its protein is CASQRPDRSYGYTF.

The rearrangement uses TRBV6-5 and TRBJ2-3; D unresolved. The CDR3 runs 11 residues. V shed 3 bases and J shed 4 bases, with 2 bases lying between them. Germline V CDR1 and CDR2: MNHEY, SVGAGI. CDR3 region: CASSYADTQYF. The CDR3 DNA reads TGTGCCAGCAGTTATGCAGATACGCAGTATTTT.

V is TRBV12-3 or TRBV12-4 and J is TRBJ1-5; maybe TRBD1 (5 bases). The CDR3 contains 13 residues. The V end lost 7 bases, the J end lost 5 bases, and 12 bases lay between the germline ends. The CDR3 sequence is CASTLGGDQPQHF. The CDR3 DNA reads TGTGCCAGCACCCTGGGGGGGGATCAGCCCCAGCATTTT.

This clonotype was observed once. The CDR3 region has the DNA TGTGCCAGCAGTTCGATCCTCGGGACAGGGGGTACCGGGGAGCTGTTTTTT. Amino acids: CASSSILGTGGTGELFF. The chain carries TRBV12-3 or TRBV12-4 and TRBJ2-2; TRBD1 matches at 11 bases. The J segment lost 5 bases and the V segment lost 4 bases, leaving 9 bases of the junction unmatched. CDR3 length equals 17 residues.

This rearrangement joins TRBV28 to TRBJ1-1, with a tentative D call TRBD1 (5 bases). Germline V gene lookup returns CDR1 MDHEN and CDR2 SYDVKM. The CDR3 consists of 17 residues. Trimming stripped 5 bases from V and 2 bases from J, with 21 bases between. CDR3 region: CASSNPQGPASNTEAFF. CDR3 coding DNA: TGTGCCAGCAGTAACCCCCAGGGCCCCGCCTCTAACACTGAAGCTTTCTTT.

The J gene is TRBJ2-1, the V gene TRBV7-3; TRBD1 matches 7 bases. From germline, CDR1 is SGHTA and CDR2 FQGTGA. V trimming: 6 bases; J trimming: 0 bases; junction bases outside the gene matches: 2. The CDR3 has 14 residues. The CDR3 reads CASSQGDSYNEQFF. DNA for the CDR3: TGTGCCAGCAGTCAGGGGGACTCCTACAATGAGCAGTTCTTC.

CDR3 region: CASNDRGSYNEQFF. The CDR3 nucleotides are TGTGCCAGTAATGACAGGGGCTCCTACAATGAGCAGTTCTTC. The chain recombines TRBV19 with TRBJ2-1, with TRBD1 matching over 8 bases. This CDR3 has 14 residues. Germline CDR1 is LNHDA and CDR2 is SQIVND (reference sequence). V was pared by 7 bases and J by 0 bases, with 2 bases of the junction left unmatched.

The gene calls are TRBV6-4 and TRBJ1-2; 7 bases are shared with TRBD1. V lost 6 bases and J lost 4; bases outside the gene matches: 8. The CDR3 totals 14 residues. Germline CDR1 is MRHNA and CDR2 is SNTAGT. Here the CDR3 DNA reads TGTGCCAGCAGGGCTGACAGGGTACCCTATGGCTACACCTTC. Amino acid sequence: CASRADRVPYGYTF.

CDR3 protein: CSASFGTVMNTEAFF. CDR3 sequence (DNA): TGCAGTGCTAGCTTCGGTACGGTCATGAACACTGAAGCTTTCTTT. J is TRBJ1-1 and V is TRBV20-1; D remains ambiguous. The germline gives CDR1 DFQATT, CDR2 SNEGSKA (reference sequence). This CDR3 contains 15 residues. Trimming took 3 bases from V and 0 from J, leaving 14 bases between them.

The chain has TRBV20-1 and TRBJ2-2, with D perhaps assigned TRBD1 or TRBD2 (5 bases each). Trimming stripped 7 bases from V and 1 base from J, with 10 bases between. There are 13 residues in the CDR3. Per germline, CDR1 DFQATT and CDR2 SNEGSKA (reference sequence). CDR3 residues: CSVGRGNTGELFF. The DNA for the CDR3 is TGCAGTGTGGGACGGGGGAACACCGGGGAGCTGTTTTTT.

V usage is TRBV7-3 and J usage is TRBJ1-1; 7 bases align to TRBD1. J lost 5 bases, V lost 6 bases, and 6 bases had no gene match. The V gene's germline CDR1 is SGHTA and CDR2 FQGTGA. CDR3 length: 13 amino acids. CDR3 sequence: CASRDQGGTEAFF. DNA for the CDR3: TGTGCCAGCAGGGACCAGGGGGGGACTGAAGCTTTCTTT.

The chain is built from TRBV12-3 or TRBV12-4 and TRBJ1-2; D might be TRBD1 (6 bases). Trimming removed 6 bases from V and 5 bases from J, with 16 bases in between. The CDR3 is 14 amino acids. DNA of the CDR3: TGTGCCAGCAGCCCCATACTGAGGGGGTATGGCTACACCTTC. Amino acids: CASSPILRGYGYTF.

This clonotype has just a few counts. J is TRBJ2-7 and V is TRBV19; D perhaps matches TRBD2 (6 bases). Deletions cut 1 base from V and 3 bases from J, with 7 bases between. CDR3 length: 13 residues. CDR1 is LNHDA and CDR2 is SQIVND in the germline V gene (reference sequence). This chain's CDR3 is CASSIGRDYEQYF. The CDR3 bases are TGTGCCAGTAGTATAGGGAGGGACTACGAGCAGTACTTC.

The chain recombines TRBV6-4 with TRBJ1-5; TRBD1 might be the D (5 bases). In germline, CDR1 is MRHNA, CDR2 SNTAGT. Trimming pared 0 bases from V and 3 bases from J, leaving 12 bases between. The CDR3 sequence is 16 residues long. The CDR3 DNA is TGTGCCAGCAGTGACTCGTGGCAGGGCTCCAATCAGCCCCAGCATTTT. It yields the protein CASSDSWQGSNQPQHF.